Below, 11 T cell receptor beta chains from the same sample are listed, as sequenced in a study of blood T cell repertoires in COVID-19 (dated by TCRdb to about 2020). Library prep was done by the immunoSEQ multiplex PCR assay. TCRdb holds this immuneACCESS table with in-frame rearrangements only. Some clones are missing; in checked studies, unresolved V genes explain under half, and the rest has no known cause. The table for this sample lists fewer than 45,000 clones; around 79% of them were counted only once. Over 11% of the sample belongs to the ten largest clones. Sequences were obtained from peripheral blood. All receptors derive from a human donor in a cohort sampled during active COVID-19.

The chain recombines TRBV4-3 with TRBJ1-2; the D gene is possibly TRBD1 (5 bases). CDR3 length: 14 residues. Trimming removed 0 bases from V and 6 bases from J, with 11 bases in between. Germline V lookup: CDR1 LGHNA, CDR2 YSLEER. The CDR3 protein is CASSQEFPRDGYTF. The CDR3 DNA reads TGCGCCAGCAGCCAAGAATTCCCCAGGGATGGCTACACCTTC.

V and J are TRBV3-1 (or the pseudogene TRBV3-2) and TRBJ2-2; 10 bases are a match to TRBD2. J lost 0 bases, V lost 3 bases, and 1 base had no gene match. CDR1 is LGHDT and CDR2 is YNNKEL in the germline V gene (reference sequence). There are 16 residues in the CDR3. CDR3 nucleotide sequence: TGTGCCAGCAGCCACCTAGCGGGAGCGAACACCGGGGAGCTGTTTTTT. This encodes CASSHLAGANTGELFF.

This sequence joins TRBV5-1 and TRBJ2-5, with TRBD2 identical over 7 bases. The CDR3 covers 14 residues. With V trimmed by 4 bases and J by 4 bases, 7 bases remained unmatched. Germline-derived CDR1 and CDR2 are SGHRS and YFSETQ. DNA of the CDR3: TGCGCCAGCAGCACACTAGCGTTTTCAGAGACCCAGTACTTC. It is translated as CASSTLAFSETQYF.

V gene TRBV5-6 combines with J gene TRBJ1-2; D is unclear. Germline V gene lookup returns CDR1 SGHDT and CDR2 YYEEEE. The CDR3 sequence is 14 residues long. V lost 4 bases, J lost 8 bases, and 18 bases lay in between. The CDR3 bases are TGTGCCAGCAGCCCCCCCGTCATGAATGGCGGCTACACCTTC. It yields the protein CASSPPVMNGGYTF.

CDR3: CASRGGLAEQFF. The CDR3 DNA reads TGTGCCAGCAGGGGGGGACTTGCTGAGCAGTTCTTC. The rearrangement joins TRBV2 to TRBJ2-1; D perhaps matches TRBD2 (6 bases). Germline V gene data show CDR1 as SNHLY and CDR2 as FYNNEI. Trimming took off 6 bases at V and 9 bases at J, with 12 bases between the two ends. The CDR3 has 12 residues.

The V gene is TRBV6-5, the J gene TRBJ2-3, with TRBD1 identical over 8 bases. Trimming cost V 2 bases and J 3 bases; bases outside gene matches: 7. Germline V gene data show CDR1 as MNHEY and CDR2 as SVGAGI. The CDR3 is 16 residues long. Here the CDR3 reads CASSYGAGGATDTQYF. In DNA, the CDR3 is TGTGCCAGCAGTTACGGGGCAGGGGGCGCGACAGATACGCAGTATTTT.

The chain combines TRBV4-1 with TRBJ2-2; 10 bases are a match to TRBD2. Per germline, CDR1 MGHRA and CDR2 YSYEKL. Germline trimming cut 1 base from V and 8 bases from J; bases unmatched to any gene: 10. The CDR3 sequence is 17 residues long. The CDR3 coding sequence is TGCGCCAGCAGCCAAGGCCGGCTAGCGGGAGTTGGTGGGGAGCTGTTTTTT. Translating it yields CASSQGRLAGVGGELFF.

V is TRBV2 and J is TRBJ1-5, with a weak D call TRBD1 (5 bases). V lost 10 bases to trimming and J lost 0 bases, with 10 bases between them. Germline values: CDR1 SNHLY, CDR2 FYNNEI. This CDR3 is 13 amino acids long. In DNA, the CDR3 is TGTGCCACCCGACAGTATAGCAATCAGCCCCAGCATTTT. Its translation is CATRQYSNQPQHF.

The rearrangement uses TRBV11-3 and TRBJ2-7; 7 nucleotides align to TRBD2. Germline lookup yields CDR1 SGHNT and CDR2 YENEEA. The CDR3 contains 15 residues. Trimming removed 2 bases from V and 2 bases from J; junction bases left unmatched: 6. This CDR3 reads CASSLPALAAYEQYF. CDR3 coding DNA: TGTGCCAGCAGCTTACCCGCGCTAGCGGCCTACGAGCAGTACTTC.

The CDR3 sequence: CASSLALAGGGYF. The CDR3 nucleotides read TGTGCCAGCAGCTTGGCACTAGCGGGCGGCGGGTACTTC. V and J are TRBV5-5 and TRBJ2-5; 9 nucleotides line up with TRBD2. V lost 0 bases, J lost 13 bases, and 7 bases stayed unmatched. The germline gives CDR1 SGHKS, CDR2 YYEKEE (reference sequence). The CDR3 consists of 13 residues.

The gene calls are TRBV5-1 and TRBJ2-3; the D gene is possibly TRBD1 (6 bases). The V end lost 3 bases, the J end lost 2 bases, and 10 bases lay between the germline ends. Germline values: CDR1 SGHRS, CDR2 YFSETQ. There are 14 residues in the CDR3. The CDR3 bases are TGCGCCAGCAGCTCGGACAGACCCACAGATACGCAGTATTTT. Encoded protein: CASSSDRPTDTQYF.